Below are 23 T cell receptor beta chains sequenced from a single sample in a study of T cells in Graves' hyperthyroidism and ophthalmopathy. Amplified TCR beta CDR3 regions derived from RNA transcripts. TCR CDR3 underwent first-round RT-PCR with the HTBI primer set. TCRdb called the multiplex PCR reads again in MiXCR, with one record for every CDR3 protein. The data show roughly 520,000 distinct CDR3 sequences, with 24% seen just once and roughly 10% held by the top ten. Sequencing was done on a sample of blood. These receptor sequences come from a woman aged 25-40 years with Graves' ophthalmopathy.

This clonotype was detected ten times or more. The chain has TRBV20-1 and TRBJ1-1; D call uncertain. The CDR3 totals 13 residues. The V end lost 2 bases, the J end lost 4 bases, and 11 bases lay between the germline ends. CDR1 is DFQATT, CDR2 SNEGSKA, per germline (reference sequence). The CDR3 sequence is CSARRLDGTEAFF. The DNA for the CDR3 is TGCAGTGCTAGACGCTTGGACGGCACTGAAGCTTTCTTT.

This rearrangement joins TRBV5-1 to TRBJ1-1; D is perhaps TRBD1 (5 bases). The CDR3 totals 13 residues. From germline, CDR1 is SGHRS and CDR2 YFSETQ. V shed 4 bases and J shed 4 bases, with 11 bases lying between them. The DNA of the CDR3 is TGCGCCAGCAGCCGGGTTGGGGGCACTGAAGCTTTCTTT. Its protein is CASSRVGGTEAFF.

This clonotype was seen repeatedly, ten times or more. The chain joins TRBV7-6 to TRBJ2-2; D not resolved. The CDR3 length is 14 residues. V gave up 7 bases and J gave up 2 bases, with 11 bases separating them. In germline, CDR1 is SGHVS, CDR2 FNYEAQ. CDR3: CASTSVPNTGELFF. The CDR3 bases are TGTGCCAGCACCAGCGTCCCAAACACCGGGGAGCTGTTTTTT.

Notes on this clonotype: At one end, the junction sequence differs from germline, possibly due to a read error. V gene TRBV30 combines with J gene TRBJ2-2; possible D gene TRBD2, 6 bases. Germline values: CDR1 GTSNPN, CDR2 SVGIG (reference sequence). The CDR3 consists of 14 residues. CDR3: CAWSGNTLGGELCF. The CDR3 DNA sequence: TGTGCCTGGAGTGGGAACACCCTAGGCGGGGAGCTGTGTTTT.

The CDR3: CSARDDGGAGEQYF. DNA for the CDR3: TGCAGTGCTAGAGATGACGGGGGGGCCGGTGAGCAGTACTTC. V usage is TRBV20-1 and J usage is TRBJ2-7, with 8 bases lining up with TRBD2. The junction had 8 bases not matched to a gene; V was cut back by 0 bases and J by 7 bases. The CDR3 is 14 residues long. CDR1 DFQATT and CDR2 SNEGSKA come from the germline V gene (reference sequence).

V usage is TRBV6-1 and J usage is TRBJ2-5; D perhaps matches TRBD2 (6 bases). Germline V lookup: CDR1 MNHNS, CDR2 SASEGT. The CDR3 is made up of 14 amino acids. V lost 6 bases and J 2 bases, leaving 13 bases between the germline ends. The CDR3 reads CASSVAGRQETQYF. CDR3 DNA sequence: TGTGCCAGCAGCGTTGCAGGGAGGCAAGAGACCCAGTACTTC.

In this sample, this clonotype turned up many times. V and J are TRBV19 and TRBJ1-5, with D perhaps TRBD1 (6 bases). V was trimmed by 7 bases and J by 7 bases, leaving 17 bases between them. In germline, CDR1 is LNHDA, CDR2 SQIVND (reference sequence). There are 14 residues in the CDR3. The CDR3 sequence is CASTDGGGLQPQHF. As DNA, the CDR3 is TGTGCCAGTACCGACGGAGGGGGGTTACAGCCCCAGCATTTT.

This clonotype showed up many times. The chain carries TRBV11-2 and TRBJ2-5; 8 positions match TRBD2. Trimming cost V 6 bases and J 5 bases; bases outside gene matches: 11. The CDR3 extends over 15 amino acids. The germline V gene has CDR1 SGHAT and CDR2 FQNNGV. This CDR3 is CASRISTGGPETQYF. The DNA for the CDR3 is TGTGCCAGCAGAATATCAACGGGGGGGCCGGAGACCCAGTACTTC.

The sample holds a few counts of this clonotype. The conserved phenylalanine or tryptophan normally closing the CDR3 is absent here, so this likely arose from a read error. The rearrangement joins TRBV24-1 to TRBJ1-2; TRBD1 might be the D (6 bases). Germline CDR1 reads KGHDR; CDR2 reads SFDVKD. The CDR3 is 13 amino acids. The CDR3 sequence is CATGDFGGSGYTV. CDR3 in DNA: TGTGCCACCGGTGATTTCGGGGGCTCTGGCTACACCGTC.

This clonotype occurred once. The V and J genes are TRBV28 and TRBJ1-1; D is ambiguous. Germline CDR1 reads MDHEN; CDR2 reads SYDVKM. The V end lost 11 bases, the J end lost 3 bases, and 16 bases lay between the germline ends. There are 13 residues in the CDR3. For the CDR3, the DNA is TGTGCCTCTGGTCCGGGGTTGGACACTGAAGCTTTCTTT. Translating it yields CASGPGLDTEAFF.

This clonotype has a handful of counts. The V gene is TRBV11-2, the J gene TRBJ1-1; 7 nucleotides match TRBD1. Germline loops: CDR1 SGHAT, CDR2 FQNNGV. Trimming at V came to 5 bases and at J to 4 bases, leaving 13 bases not matched to a gene. CDR3 size: 16 residues. The CDR3 loop reads CASSAKEGRGLTEAFF. CDR3 DNA: TGTGCCAGCAGCGCGAAGGAGGGGAGGGGGCTCACTGAAGCTTTCTTT.

This clonotype came up many times. J is TRBJ1-1 and V is TRBV5-1, with D tentatively TRBD1 (5 bases). V shed 3 bases and J shed 0 bases, with 9 bases lying between them. Per germline, CDR1 SGHRS and CDR2 YFSETQ. The CDR3 extends over 14 amino acids. CDR3 protein: CASSSGPMNTEAFF. The CDR3 coding sequence is TGCGCCAGCAGCTCGGGACCGATGAACACTGAAGCTTTCTTT.

This chain connects TRBV27 to TRBJ1-1, with TRBD1 as a possible D gene (6 bases). V gave up 5 bases and J gave up 6 bases, with 13 bases separating them. CDR1 MNHEY and CDR2 SMNVEV come from the germline V gene (reference sequence). The CDR3 runs to 13 residues. DNA of the CDR3: TGTGCCAGCAGTCCCAGGACAGTGGCTGAAGCTTTCTTT. Translating gives CASSPRTVAEAFF.

In this sample, this clonotype turned up a few times. V is TRBV11-2 and J is TRBJ2-5, with TRBD2 identical over 7 bases. Germline V CDR1 and CDR2: SGHAT, FQNNGV. The V segment lost 5 bases and the J segment 4 bases; nucleotides outside the gene matches: 10. The CDR3 totals 15 residues. The CDR3: CASSTLLGGGETQYF. The CDR3 bases are TGTGCCAGCAGCACTCTTTTGGGCGGGGGAGAGACCCAGTACTTC.

In its sample, this clonotype was seen a few times. This chain links TRBV27 with TRBJ1-2, with D maybe TRBD1 (6 bases). CDR1 and CDR2 (germline): MNHEY, SMNVEV (reference sequence). The CDR3 is made up of 12 amino acids. Trimming took off 3 bases at V and 8 bases at J, with 10 bases between the two ends. This CDR3 reads CASSFRGGGYTF. For the CDR3, the DNA is TGTGCCAGCAGTTTCAGGGGCGGGGGCTACACCTTC.

In this sample, this clonotype turned up many times. The rearrangement links TRBV12-3 or TRBV12-4 to TRBJ1-2; tentatively, D is TRBD1 (5 bases). V was shortened by 4 bases and J by 8 bases, with 8 bases between the two germline ends. The CDR3 is 11 amino acids. CDR3 sequence (DNA): TGTGCCAGCAGTTGGCGGGGCGGCTACACCTTC. This sequence encodes CASSWRGGYTF.

The V gene is TRBV30, the J gene TRBJ1-1, with unresolved D. Per the germline V gene, CDR1 is GTSNPN and CDR2 is SVGIG (reference sequence). The CDR3 contains 14 residues. Trimming took 0 bases from V and 0 from J, leaving 8 bases between them. CDR3 loop: CAWSVDTVNTEAFF. The CDR3 DNA reads as TGTGCCTGGAGTGTAGACACCGTGAACACTGAAGCTTTCTTT.

This clonotype was recorded many times. The rearrangement joins TRBV19 to TRBJ1-2; D is possibly TRBD1 (6 bases). Deletions cut 8 bases from V and 4 bases from J, with 26 bases between. Germline CDR1 LNHDA, CDR2 SQIVND (reference sequence). The CDR3 is made up of 17 amino acids. CDR3 coding DNA: TGTGCCAGTCACCCCACCTCGGGGGCGCCGGGCGTCTATGGCTACACCTTC. As protein: CASHPTSGAPGVYGYTF.

This clonotype was seen more than once but under ten times. The chain joins TRBV6-5 to TRBJ2-5; D possibly uses TRBD1 or TRBD2 (5 bases each). Between the trimmed V and J ends, which lost 4 bases and 5 bases, there was a span of 14 bases. CDR1 MNHEY and CDR2 SVGAGI come from the germline V gene. CDR3 length: 14 amino acids. The CDR3 loop is CASSFRGPPETQYF. The CDR3 DNA sequence: TGTGCCAGCAGTTTCCGGGGACCTCCCGAGACCCAGTACTTC.

V is TRBV6-2 or TRBV6-3 and J is TRBJ2-7; D unresolved. V was trimmed by 4 bases and J by 6 bases, leaving 22 bases between them. Germline V gene data show CDR1 as MNHEY and CDR2 as SVGEGT. CDR3 size: 16 residues. This chain's CDR3 is CASSSPSVVGNSEQYF. Written as DNA, the CDR3 is TGTGCCAGCAGTTCCCCCTCAGTAGTAGGCAACTCCGAGCAGTACTTC.

This clonotype was seen many times. The rearrangement uses TRBV6-2 or TRBV6-3 and TRBJ1-1; D is possibly TRBD1 (5 bases). In germline, CDR1 is MNHEY, CDR2 SVGEGT. The CDR3 is 15 residues long. Trimming removed 4 bases at V and 4 bases at J, with 16 bases between. The CDR3 region has the DNA TGTGCCAGCAGTTTTCATAGTGGGGGGACCACTGAAGCTTTCTTT. The encoded protein is CASSFHSGGTTEAFF.

This sequence joins TRBV29-1 and TRBJ2-7; 7 bases map to TRBD1. CDR1 is SQVTM, CDR2 ANQGSEA, per germline. The CDR3 runs to 13 residues. With V trimmed by 3 bases and J by 0 bases, 2 bases remained unmatched. The CDR3, as DNA: TGCAGCGTTGATGGGGACAGCTCCTACGAGCAGTACTTC. It codes for CSVDGDSSYEQYF.

The CDR3 bases are TGCAGTGCTAGGTCGCCAGCGGAACACTATGGCTACACCTTC. Translation: CSARSPAEHYGYTF. This chain joins TRBV20-1 and TRBJ1-2; D is undetermined. With 3 bases removed from V and 3 bases from J, the gap between germline ends came to 14 bases. Germline V CDR1 and CDR2: DFQATT, SNEGSKA (reference sequence). The CDR3 runs 14 residues.